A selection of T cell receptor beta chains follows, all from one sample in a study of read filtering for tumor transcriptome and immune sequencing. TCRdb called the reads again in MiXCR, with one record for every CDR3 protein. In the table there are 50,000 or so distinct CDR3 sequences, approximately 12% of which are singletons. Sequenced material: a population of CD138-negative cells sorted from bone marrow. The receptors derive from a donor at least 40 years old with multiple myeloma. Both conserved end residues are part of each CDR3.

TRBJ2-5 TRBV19 CASSPDLQETQYF
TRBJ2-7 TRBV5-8 CASSLVQDSSYEQYF
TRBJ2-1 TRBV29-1 CSVLLRNEQFF
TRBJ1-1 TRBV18 CASSPQGMNTEAFF
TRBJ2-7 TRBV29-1 CSATGTSAYEQYF
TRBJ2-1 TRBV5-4 CASSLFSGGWNEQFF
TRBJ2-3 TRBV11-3 CASSLTSRTDTQYF
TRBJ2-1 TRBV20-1 CSAKGRNNEQFF
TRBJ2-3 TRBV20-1 CSAPRTRYTDTQYF
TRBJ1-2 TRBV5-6 CASSLVEQGLYGYTF
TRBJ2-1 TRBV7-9 CASSLLTSGAVEQFF
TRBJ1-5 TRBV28 CASRSGGQGDPSRPQHF
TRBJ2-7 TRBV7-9 CASSLDGVGDEQCF
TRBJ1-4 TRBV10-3 CAISDGHEKLFF
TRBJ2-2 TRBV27 CASSLETGSSGTGELFF
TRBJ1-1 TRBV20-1 CSAPQGQGYTEAFF
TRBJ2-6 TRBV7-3 CASSLGGANVLTF
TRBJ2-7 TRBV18 CASSLERTGPREQYF
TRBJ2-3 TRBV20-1 CSARIRGGLSSTDTQYF
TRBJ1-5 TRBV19 CASSITGRDHPQHF
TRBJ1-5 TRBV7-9 CASSRDGDQPQHF
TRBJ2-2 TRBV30 CAWSVGWDTGELFF
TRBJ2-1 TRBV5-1 CASSLLAGVYNEQFF
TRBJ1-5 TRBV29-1 CSVAGPNQPQHF
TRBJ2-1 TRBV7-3 CASSLLAGVAEQFF
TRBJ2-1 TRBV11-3 CASYPGGARSYNEQFF
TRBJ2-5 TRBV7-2 CASSFRAETQYF
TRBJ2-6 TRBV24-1 CATRTGSGANVLTF
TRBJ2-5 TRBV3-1 CASSQDGMGRETQYF
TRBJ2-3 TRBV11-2 CASSSWVADYDSTDTQYF
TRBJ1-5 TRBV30 CAWSVQGSVQPQHF
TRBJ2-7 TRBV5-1 CASSLSGGTYEQYF
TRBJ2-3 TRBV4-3 CASSQTGIPTDTQYF
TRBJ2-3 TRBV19 CASSPGRESTDTQYF
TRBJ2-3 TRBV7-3 CASSRTGDRSTDTQYF
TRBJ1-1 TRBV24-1 CATSDAGQSNTEAFF
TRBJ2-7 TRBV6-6 CASSYTSDGEQYF
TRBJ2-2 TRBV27 CASSPRLGASGELLF
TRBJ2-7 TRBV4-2 CASSQGTQAYEQYF
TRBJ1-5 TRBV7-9 CASSDWGGNQPQHF
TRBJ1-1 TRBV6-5 CASSLNPGHSEAFF
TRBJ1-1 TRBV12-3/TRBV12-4 CASRTQVAEAFF
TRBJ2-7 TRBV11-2 CASSSGLAGVLYEQYF
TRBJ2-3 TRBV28 CASSSLGAGPSDTQYF
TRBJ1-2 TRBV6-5 CASSYAGQGRYGYTF
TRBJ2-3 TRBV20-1 CSSGSKSTDTQYF
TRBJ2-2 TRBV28 CASLTMNTGELFF
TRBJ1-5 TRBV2 CAIRTGTLEPQHF